These T cell receptor beta chains were read from a single sample in a study of blood T cell repertoires in COVID-19. The assay was immunoSEQ multiplex PCR, and TCRdb's table has in-frame clones only and misses some. The sample shows roughly 100,000 clones, over 80% of them seen only once. The material sequenced was peripheral blood. These receptors all come from a man of 80 years or more with acute or convalescent COVID-19. Both conserved end residues are part of each CDR3. The order of the fields is CDR3 protein, CDR3 DNA, clone size, J gene, V gene, D gene. D genes are given only for firm matches. Some rows mark clone size as missing; the rest say once, few, many or name a class of expanded clone.

CDR3 protein: CAWSVSLGRRSGGYTF; CDR3 DNA: TGTGCCTGGAGTGTAAGTCTGGGCAGGAGGTCTGGTGGCTACACCTTC; clone size: -; J gene: TRBJ1-2; V gene: TRBV30; D gene: -
CDR3 protein: CASSSRLEETQYF; CDR3 DNA: TGTGCCAGCAGTTCTAGACTAGAAGAGACCCAGTACTTC; clone size: -; J gene: TRBJ2-5; V gene: TRBV27; D gene: -
CDR3 protein: CASSSRLVAFF; CDR3 DNA: TGTGCCAGCAGTTCACGACTGGTAGCTTTCTTT; clone size: -; J gene: TRBJ1-1; V gene: TRBV28; D gene: -
CDR3 protein: CASSRTGGTAEQYF; CDR3 DNA: TGTGCCAGCTCCAGGACAGGGGGGACCGCGGAGCAGTACTTC; clone size: -; J gene: TRBJ2-7; V gene: TRBV9; D gene: TRBD1
CDR3 protein: CASGWRTGQETQYF; CDR3 DNA: TGTGCCAGCGGGTGGAGGACCGGCCAAGAGACCCAGTACTTC; clone size: once; J gene: TRBJ2-5; V gene: TRBV28; D gene: -
CDR3 protein: CASSLPGQASYGYTF; CDR3 DNA: TGTGCCAGCTCACTCCCCGGACAGGCCTCCTATGGCTACACCTTC; clone size: -; J gene: TRBJ1-2; V gene: TRBV18; D gene: TRBD1
CDR3 protein: CASSSEGLAGDEQFF; CDR3 DNA: TGTGCCAGCAGCTCCGAGGGACTAGCGGGCGATGAGCAGTTCTTC; clone size: -; J gene: TRBJ2-1; V gene: TRBV7-2; D gene: TRBD2
CDR3 protein: CAWSLTRRDEKLFF; CDR3 DNA: TGTGCCTGGAGTCTCACTAGAAGGGATGAAAAACTGTTTTTT; clone size: -; J gene: TRBJ1-4; V gene: TRBV30; D gene: -
CDR3 protein: CAISESPTGGQFF; CDR3 DNA: TGTGCCATCAGTGAGTCACCAACCGGTGGGCAGTTCTTC; clone size: -; J gene: TRBJ2-1; V gene: TRBV10-3; D gene: -
CDR3 protein: CASSLALAGDTQYF; CDR3 DNA: TGTGCCAGCAGCTTAGCGCTTGCCGGGGATACGCAGTATTTT; clone size: -; J gene: TRBJ2-3; V gene: TRBV7-2; D gene: -
CDR3 protein: CASSVVLGGQGHYTF; CDR3 DNA: TGTGCCAGCAGCGTAGTTTTGGGGGGACAGGGACACTACACCTTC; clone size: -; J gene: TRBJ1-2; V gene: TRBV9; D gene: TRBD1
CDR3 protein: CASSQDGQGGTEAFF; CDR3 DNA: TGCGCCAGCAGCCAAGATGGTCAGGGAGGGACTGAAGCTTTCTTT; clone size: once; J gene: TRBJ1-1; V gene: TRBV4-3; D gene: -
CDR3 protein: CASSETVVIRYGYTF; CDR3 DNA: TGTGCCAGCAGTGAAACAGTAGTGATCCGCTATGGCTACACCTTC; clone size: -; J gene: TRBJ1-2; V gene: TRBV6-1; D gene: -
CDR3 protein: CASSEIQSNTEAFF; CDR3 DNA: TGTGCCAGCAGTGAGATACAGTCGAACACTGAAGCTTTCTTT; clone size: -; J gene: TRBJ1-1; V gene: TRBV25-1; D gene: -
CDR3 protein: CATEEGPNEKLFF; CDR3 DNA: TGTGCCACAGAGGAGGGTCCTAATGAAAAACTGTTTTTT; clone size: -; J gene: TRBJ1-4; V gene: TRBV19; D gene: -
CDR3 protein: CASSPGTVDSYEQYF; CDR3 DNA: TGCGCCAGCAGCCCGGGGACAGTGGACTCCTACGAGCAGTACTTC; clone size: -; J gene: TRBJ2-7; V gene: TRBV5-1; D gene: TRBD1
CDR3 protein: CAWTVDRGPQSYGYTF; CDR3 DNA: TGTGCCTGGACCGTAGACAGGGGGCCGCAGAGCTATGGCTACACCTTC; clone size: -; J gene: TRBJ1-2; V gene: TRBV30; D gene: TRBD1
CDR3 protein: CASIEQGVGMNTEAFF; CDR3 DNA: TGTGCCAGCATCGAACAAGGGGTAGGGATGAACACTGAAGCTTTCTTT; clone size: few; J gene: TRBJ1-1; V gene: TRBV7-9; D gene: -
CDR3 protein: CASSYDGPSSTSGVEQYF; CDR3 DNA: TGTGCCAGCAGTTATGATGGACCAAGCTCCACCTCGGGGGTCGAGCAGTACTTC; clone size: -; J gene: TRBJ2-7; V gene: TRBV6-7; D gene: -
CDR3 protein: CASRASTGGTREQYF; CDR3 DNA: TGTGCCAGCAGGGCAAGTACAGGGGGTACTAGAGAGCAGTACTTC; clone size: many; J gene: TRBJ2-7; V gene: TRBV28; D gene: TRBD1
CDR3 protein: CASSLATGGLAEAFF; CDR3 DNA: TGTGCCAGCAGCTTAGCGACAGGGGGCTTGGCTGAAGCTTTCTTT; clone size: -; J gene: TRBJ1-1; V gene: TRBV7-9; D gene: TRBD1
CDR3 protein: CASSLGQGFNQPQHF; CDR3 DNA: TGTGCCAGCAGCTTGGGACAGGGGTTCAATCAGCCCCAGCATTTT; clone size: -; J gene: TRBJ1-5; V gene: TRBV5-8; D gene: TRBD1
CDR3 protein: CASSLGTSHYSTDTQYF; CDR3 DNA: TGCGCCAGCAGCTTGGGGACTAGCCACTACTCCACAGATACGCAGTATTTT; clone size: -; J gene: TRBJ2-3; V gene: TRBV5-1; D gene: TRBD2
CDR3 protein: CASSMSQNSYEQYF; CDR3 DNA: TGTGCCAGTAGTATGTCCCAGAACAGTTACGAGCAGTACTTC; clone size: -; J gene: TRBJ2-7; V gene: TRBV19; D gene: -
CDR3 protein: CASALLGTVLNQPQHF; CDR3 DNA: TGTGCCAGCGCACTTTTGGGGACAGTTCTAAATCAGCCCCAGCATTTT; clone size: -; J gene: TRBJ1-5; V gene: TRBV27; D gene: TRBD1
CDR3 protein: CSVDRVSSYNEQFF; CDR3 DNA: TGCAGCGTTGATCGGGTTAGCTCCTACAATGAGCAGTTCTTC; clone size: -; J gene: TRBJ2-1; V gene: TRBV29-1; D gene: -
CDR3 protein: CASSLPMGANVLTF; CDR3 DNA: TGTGCCAGCAGCCTCCCTATGGGGGCCAACGTCCTGACTTTC; clone size: -; J gene: TRBJ2-6; V gene: TRBV5-4; D gene: -
CDR3 protein: CASSQVSFSDTEAFF; CDR3 DNA: TGTGCCAGCAGCCAAGTCAGTTTTTCAGACACTGAAGCTTTCTTT; clone size: -; J gene: TRBJ1-1; V gene: TRBV14; D gene: -
CDR3 protein: CASSYVGGNYGYTF; CDR3 DNA: TGTGCCAGCAGTTACGTCGGCGGGAACTATGGCTACACCTTC; clone size: -; J gene: TRBJ1-2; V gene: TRBV6-5; D gene: -
CDR3 protein: CASNSGHLYEQYF; CDR3 DNA: TGTGCCAGCAACTCGGGACACCTCTACGAGCAGTACTTC; clone size: -; J gene: TRBJ2-7; V gene: TRBV28; D gene: -
CDR3 protein: CASSPRESWSGNTIYF; CDR3 DNA: TGTGCCAGCAGCCCAAGAGAGAGCTGGTCTGGAAACACCATATATTTT; clone size: -; J gene: TRBJ1-3; V gene: TRBV3-1/TRBV3-2; D gene: -
CDR3 protein: CASSLGLNEKLFF; CDR3 DNA: TGTGCCAGCAGCTTAGGGCTGAATGAAAAACTGTTTTTT; clone size: -; J gene: TRBJ1-4; V gene: TRBV7-2; D gene: -
CDR3 protein: CASSLLGGGDHYEQYF; CDR3 DNA: TGTGCCAGCAGCCTACTCGGGGGGGGCGACCACTACGAGCAGTACTTC; clone size: -; J gene: TRBJ2-7; V gene: TRBV5-4; D gene: TRBD2
CDR3 protein: CASSTRRAGLGTGELFF; CDR3 DNA: TGTGCCAGCAGCACAAGGAGGGCAGGGCTCGGCACCGGGGAGCTGTTTTTT; clone size: -; J gene: TRBJ2-2; V gene: TRBV5-4; D gene: -
CDR3 protein: CASSHRGLYNQPQHF; CDR3 DNA: TGTGCCAGCAGCCACAGGGGGCTTTACAATCAGCCCCAGCATTTT; clone size: -; J gene: TRBJ1-5; V gene: TRBV9; D gene: TRBD1
CDR3 protein: CASRTTGSNEQFF; CDR3 DNA: TGTGCCAGCAGAACTACAGGGTCCAATGAGCAGTTCTTC; clone size: -; J gene: TRBJ2-1; V gene: TRBV6-6; D gene: -
CDR3 protein: CASSPPSSGGGETQYF; CDR3 DNA: TGTGCCAGCTCACCACCGTCTAGCGGAGGGGGGGAGACCCAGTACTTC; clone size: -; J gene: TRBJ2-5; V gene: TRBV18; D gene: -
CDR3 protein: CASSEAGGGGTDTQYF; CDR3 DNA: TGTGCCAGCAGTGAAGCTGGTGGGGGAGGGACAGATACGCAGTATTTT; clone size: -; J gene: TRBJ2-3; V gene: TRBV2; D gene: TRBD2
CDR3 protein: CASRPSGVYEQYF; CDR3 DNA: TGTGCCAGCAGACCTAGCGGGGTCTACGAGCAGTACTTC; clone size: -; J gene: TRBJ2-7; V gene: TRBV28; D gene: TRBD2
CDR3 protein: CASSASGQISNQPQHF; CDR3 DNA: TGTGCCAGTAGTGCCTCCGGACAGATTAGCAATCAGCCCCAGCATTTT; clone size: -; J gene: TRBJ1-5; V gene: TRBV19; D gene: -
CDR3 protein: CASSIVRYSNQPQHF; CDR3 DNA: TGTGCCAGTAGTATAGTCAGATATAGCAATCAGCCCCAGCATTTT; clone size: -; J gene: TRBJ1-5; V gene: TRBV19; D gene: -
CDR3 protein: CASSQRQGRRSGNTIYF; CDR3 DNA: TGTGCCAGCAGTCAGCGGCAGGGGCGGCGTTCTGGAAACACCATATATTTT; clone size: -; J gene: TRBJ1-3; V gene: TRBV13; D gene: -
CDR3 protein: CASSPGGKNEKLFF; CDR3 DNA: TGTGCCAGCAGCCCCGGGGGTAAGAATGAAAAACTGTTTTTT; clone size: -; J gene: TRBJ1-4; V gene: TRBV5-4; D gene: -
CDR3 protein: CASRVEQGGYNEQFF; CDR3 DNA: TGTGCCAGTAGGGTTGAGCAGGGGGGCTACAATGAGCAGTTCTTC; clone size: -; J gene: TRBJ2-1; V gene: TRBV19; D gene: -
CDR3 protein: CASSNDRVHEQYF; CDR3 DNA: TGTGCCAGCAGCAATGACAGGGTCCACGAGCAGTACTTC; clone size: -; J gene: TRBJ2-7; V gene: TRBV2; D gene: TRBD1